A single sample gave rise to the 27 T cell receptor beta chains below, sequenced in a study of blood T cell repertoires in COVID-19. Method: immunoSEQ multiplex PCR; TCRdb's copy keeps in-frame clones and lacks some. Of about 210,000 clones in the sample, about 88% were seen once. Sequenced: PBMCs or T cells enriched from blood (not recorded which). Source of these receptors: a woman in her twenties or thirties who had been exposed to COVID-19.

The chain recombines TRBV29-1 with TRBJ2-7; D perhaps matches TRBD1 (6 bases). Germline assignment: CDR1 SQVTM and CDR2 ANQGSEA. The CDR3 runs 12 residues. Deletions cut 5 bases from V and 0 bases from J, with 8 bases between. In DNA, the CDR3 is TGCAGCGTTTCACAGGGCTCCTACGAGCAGTACTTC. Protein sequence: CSVSQGSYEQYF.

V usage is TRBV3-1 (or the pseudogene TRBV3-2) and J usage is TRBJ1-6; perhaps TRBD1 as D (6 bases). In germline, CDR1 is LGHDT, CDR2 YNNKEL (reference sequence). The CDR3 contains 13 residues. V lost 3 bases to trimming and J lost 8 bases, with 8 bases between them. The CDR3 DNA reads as TGTGCCAGCAGCCAGGGGGCCGATTCACCCCTCCACTTT. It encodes CASSQGADSPLHF.

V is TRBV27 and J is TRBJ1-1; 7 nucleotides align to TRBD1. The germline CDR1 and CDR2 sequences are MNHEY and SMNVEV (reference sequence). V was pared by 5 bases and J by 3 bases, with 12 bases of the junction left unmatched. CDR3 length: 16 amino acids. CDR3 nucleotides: TGTGCCAGCAGTCCCTCCCGGGGACAGTCGCACACTGAAGCTTTCTTT. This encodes CASSPSRGQSHTEAFF.

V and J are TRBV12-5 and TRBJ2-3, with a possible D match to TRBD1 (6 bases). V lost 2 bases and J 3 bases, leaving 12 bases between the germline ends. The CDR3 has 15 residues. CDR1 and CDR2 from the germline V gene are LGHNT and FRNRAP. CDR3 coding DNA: TGTGCTAGTGGTTTGTTGCTACAGGGTACAGATACGCAGTATTTT. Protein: CASGLLLQGTDTQYF.

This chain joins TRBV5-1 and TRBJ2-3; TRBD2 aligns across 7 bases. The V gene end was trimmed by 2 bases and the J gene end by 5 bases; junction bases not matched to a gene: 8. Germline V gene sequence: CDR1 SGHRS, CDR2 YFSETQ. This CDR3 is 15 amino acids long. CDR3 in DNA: TGCGCCAGCAGCTTATGGCGGGGGACGAAAGATACGCAGTATTTT. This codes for CASSLWRGTKDTQYF.

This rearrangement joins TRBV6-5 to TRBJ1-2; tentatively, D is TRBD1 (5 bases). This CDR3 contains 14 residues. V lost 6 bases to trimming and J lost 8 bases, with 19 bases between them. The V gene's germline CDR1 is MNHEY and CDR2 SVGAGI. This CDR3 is CASRDSLGGKGYTF. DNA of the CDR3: TGTGCCAGCAGGGATTCGCTGGGGGGAAAAGGCTACACCTTC.

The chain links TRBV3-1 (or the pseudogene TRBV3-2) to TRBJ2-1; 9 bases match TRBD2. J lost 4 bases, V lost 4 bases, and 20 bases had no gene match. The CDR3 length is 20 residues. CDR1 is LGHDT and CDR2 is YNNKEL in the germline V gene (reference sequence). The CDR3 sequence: CASSPRDRWRGGLFYNEQFF. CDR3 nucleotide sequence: TGTGCCAGCAGCCCCCGTGATAGGTGGCGGGGGGGCCTCTTTTACAATGAGCAGTTCTTC.

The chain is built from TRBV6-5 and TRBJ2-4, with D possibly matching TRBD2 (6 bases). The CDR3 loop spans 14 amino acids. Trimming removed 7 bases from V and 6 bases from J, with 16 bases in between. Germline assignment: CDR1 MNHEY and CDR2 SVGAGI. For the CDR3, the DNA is TGTGCCAGCAATCCGGGAGCCTTAGGAAACATTCAGTACTTC. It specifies CASNPGALGNIQYF.

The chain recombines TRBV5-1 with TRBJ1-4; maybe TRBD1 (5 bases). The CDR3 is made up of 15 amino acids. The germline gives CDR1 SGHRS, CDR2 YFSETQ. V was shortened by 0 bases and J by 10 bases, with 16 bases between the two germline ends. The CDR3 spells CASSLGWGPAGKLFF. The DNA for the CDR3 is TGCGCCAGCAGCTTGGGGTGGGGCCCCGCAGGAAAACTGTTTTTT. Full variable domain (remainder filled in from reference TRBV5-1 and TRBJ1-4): KAGVTQTPRYLIKTRGQQVTLSCSPISGHRSVSWYQQTPGQGLQFLFEYFSETQRNKGNFPGRFSGRQFSNSRSEMNVSTLELGDSALYLCASSLGWGPAGKLFFGSGTQLSVL.

This CDR3 reads CASSEVQGYGYTF. The CDR3 DNA follows: TGTGCCAGCAGTGAAGTGCAGGGTTATGGCTACACCTTC. The chain employs TRBV2 and TRBJ1-2, with D perhaps matching TRBD1 (5 bases). Per the germline V gene, CDR1 is SNHLY and CDR2 is FYNNEI. The CDR3 is 13 residues long. V was cut by 1 base and J by 5 bases, with 8 bases left in between.

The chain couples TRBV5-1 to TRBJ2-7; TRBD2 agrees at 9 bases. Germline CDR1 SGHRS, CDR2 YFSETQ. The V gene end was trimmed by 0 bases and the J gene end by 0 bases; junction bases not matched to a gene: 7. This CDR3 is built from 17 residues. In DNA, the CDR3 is TGCGCCAGCAGCTTGGGTTATCTAGCGGGGATCTCCTACGAGCAGTACTTC. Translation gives CASSLGYLAGISYEQYF.

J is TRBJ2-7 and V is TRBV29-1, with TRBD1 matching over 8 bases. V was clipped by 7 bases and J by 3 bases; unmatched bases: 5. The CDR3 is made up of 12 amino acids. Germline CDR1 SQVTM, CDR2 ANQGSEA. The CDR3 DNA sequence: TGCAGCGCGGACGGACAGGGCTACGAGCAGTACTTC. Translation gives CSADGQGYEQYF.

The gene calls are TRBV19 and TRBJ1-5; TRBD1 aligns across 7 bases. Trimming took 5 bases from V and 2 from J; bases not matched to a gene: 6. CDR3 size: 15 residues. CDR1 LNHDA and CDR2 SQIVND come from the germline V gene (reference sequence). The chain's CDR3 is CASSSNRGGNQPQHF. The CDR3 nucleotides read TGTGCCAGTAGTTCAAACAGGGGAGGCAATCAGCCCCAGCATTTT.

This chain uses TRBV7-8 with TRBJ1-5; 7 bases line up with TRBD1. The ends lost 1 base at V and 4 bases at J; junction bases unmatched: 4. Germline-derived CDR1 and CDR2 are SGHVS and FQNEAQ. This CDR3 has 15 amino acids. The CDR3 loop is CASSLVVQGNQPQHF. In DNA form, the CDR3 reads TGTGCCAGCAGCTTAGTGGTACAGGGGAATCAGCCCCAGCATTTT.

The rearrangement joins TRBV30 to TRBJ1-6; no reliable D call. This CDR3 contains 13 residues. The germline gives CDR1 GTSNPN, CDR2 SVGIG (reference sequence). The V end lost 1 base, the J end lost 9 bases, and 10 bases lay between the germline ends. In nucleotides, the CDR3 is TGTGCCTGGAGTGCAGATTTAGCTTCACCCCTCCACTTT. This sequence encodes CAWSADLASPLHF.

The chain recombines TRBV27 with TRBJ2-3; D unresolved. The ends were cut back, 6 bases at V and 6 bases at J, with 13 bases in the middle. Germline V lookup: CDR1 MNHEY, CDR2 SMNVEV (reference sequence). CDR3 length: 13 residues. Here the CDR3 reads CASRTQYSDTQYF. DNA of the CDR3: TGTGCCAGCAGAACCCAGTATTCGGATACGCAGTATTTT.

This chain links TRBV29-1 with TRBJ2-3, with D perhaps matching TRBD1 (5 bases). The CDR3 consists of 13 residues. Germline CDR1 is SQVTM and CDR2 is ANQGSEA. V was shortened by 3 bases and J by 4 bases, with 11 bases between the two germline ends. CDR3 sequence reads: CSVESQGPDTQYF. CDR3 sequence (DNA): TGCAGCGTTGAGAGCCAGGGCCCAGATACGCAGTATTTT.

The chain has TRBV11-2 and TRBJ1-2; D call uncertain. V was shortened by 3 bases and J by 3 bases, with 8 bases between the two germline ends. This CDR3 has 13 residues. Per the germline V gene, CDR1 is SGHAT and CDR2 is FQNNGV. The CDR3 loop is CASSFGGYYGYTF. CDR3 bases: TGTGCCAGCAGCTTCGGAGGGTACTATGGCTACACCTTC.

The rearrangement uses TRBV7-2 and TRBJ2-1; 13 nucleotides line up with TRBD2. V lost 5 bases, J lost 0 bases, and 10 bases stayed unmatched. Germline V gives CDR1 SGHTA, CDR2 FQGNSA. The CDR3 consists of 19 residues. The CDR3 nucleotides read TGTGCCAGCAGCGAAACTAGCGGGGGGGCCCAGAGCTCCTACAATGAGCAGTTCTTC. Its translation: CASSETSGGAQSSYNEQFF. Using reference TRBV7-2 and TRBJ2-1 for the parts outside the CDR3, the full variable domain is GAGVSQSPSNKVTEKGKDVELRCDPISGHTALYWYRQSLGQGLEFLIYFQGNSAPDKSGLPSDRFSAERTGGSVSTLTIQRTQQEDSAVYLCASSETSGGAQSSYNEQFFGPGTRLTVL.

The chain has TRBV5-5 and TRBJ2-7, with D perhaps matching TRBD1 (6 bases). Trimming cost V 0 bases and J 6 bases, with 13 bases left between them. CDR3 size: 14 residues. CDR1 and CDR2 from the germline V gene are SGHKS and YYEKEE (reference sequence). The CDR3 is CASSLGQEKGEQYF. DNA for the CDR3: TGTGCCAGCAGCTTGGGACAGGAAAAAGGCGAGCAGTACTTC.

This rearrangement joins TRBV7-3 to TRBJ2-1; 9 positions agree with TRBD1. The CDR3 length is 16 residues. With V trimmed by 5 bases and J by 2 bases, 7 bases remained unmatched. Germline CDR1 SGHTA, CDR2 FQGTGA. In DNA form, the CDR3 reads TGTGCCAGCAGCCCCTTGGGACAGGGTGCCTACAATGAGCAGTTCTTC. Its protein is CASSPLGQGAYNEQFF.

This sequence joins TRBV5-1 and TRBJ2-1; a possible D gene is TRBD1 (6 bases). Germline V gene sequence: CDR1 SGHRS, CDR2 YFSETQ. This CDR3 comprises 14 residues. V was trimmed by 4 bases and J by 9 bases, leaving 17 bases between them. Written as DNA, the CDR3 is TGCGCCAGCAGCGGGGGACACACTTCCACTGAGCAGTTCTTC. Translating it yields CASSGGHTSTEQFF.

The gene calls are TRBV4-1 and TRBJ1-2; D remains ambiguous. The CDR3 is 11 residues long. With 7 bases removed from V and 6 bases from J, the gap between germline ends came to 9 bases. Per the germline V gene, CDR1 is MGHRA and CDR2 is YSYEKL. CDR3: CASTSRDGYTF. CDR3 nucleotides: TGCGCCAGCACCTCCCGGGATGGCTACACCTTC.

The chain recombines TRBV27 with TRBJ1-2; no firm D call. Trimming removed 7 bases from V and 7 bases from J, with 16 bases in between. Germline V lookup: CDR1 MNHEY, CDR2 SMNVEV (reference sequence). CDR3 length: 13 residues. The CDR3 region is CASMTSPSSGYTF. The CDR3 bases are TGTGCCAGCATGACTTCCCCTTCTAGTGGCTACACCTTC.

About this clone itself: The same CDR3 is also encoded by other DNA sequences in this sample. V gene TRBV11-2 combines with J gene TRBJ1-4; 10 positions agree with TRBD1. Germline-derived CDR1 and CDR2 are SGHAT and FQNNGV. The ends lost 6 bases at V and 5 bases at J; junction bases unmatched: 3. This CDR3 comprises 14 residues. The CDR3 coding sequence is TGTGCCAGCAGAGAGGGACAGGGGAATGAAAAACTGTTTTTT. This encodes CASREGQGNEKLFF.

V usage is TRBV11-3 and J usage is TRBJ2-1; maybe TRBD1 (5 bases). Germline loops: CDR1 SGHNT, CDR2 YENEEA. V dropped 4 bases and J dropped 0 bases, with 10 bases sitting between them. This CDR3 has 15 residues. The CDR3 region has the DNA TGTGCCAGCAGCTCACAGGTGAGCTCCTACAATGAGCAGTTCTTC. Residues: CASSSQVSSYNEQFF.

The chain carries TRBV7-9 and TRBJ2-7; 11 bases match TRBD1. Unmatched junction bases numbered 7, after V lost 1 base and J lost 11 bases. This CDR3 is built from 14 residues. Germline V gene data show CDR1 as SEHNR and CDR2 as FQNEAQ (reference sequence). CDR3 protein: CASSLGGTGGKEYF. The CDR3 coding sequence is TGTGCCAGCAGCTTAGGAGGGACAGGGGGAAAGGAGTACTTC.